What follows are 8 T cell receptor beta chains derived from one specimen sequenced in a study of regulatory T cells in long-lasting Graves disease (dated by TCRdb to about 2021). Library preparation used multiplex PCR. Sequencing instrument: Illumina HiSeq 4000. To build TCR beta libraries, CDR3 regions were amplified by Arm-PCR using iRepertoire HTBI primers. Using fastp trimming at Q25 and MiXCR clonotype assembly, TCRdb reanalyzed the public sequencing data and kept in-frame beta chains. Rows with a matching CDR3 protein are joined into one entry that keeps the most common DNA and genes. The sample table contains some 200,000 distinct CDR3 sequences; only one count was recorded for roughly a fifth of them. Jointly, the top ten make up approximately 12% of the sample. According to the study, the label for this sample's time point signals: newly diagnosed GD, antithyroid drugs for less than 3 months. For both TCR sequencing and RNA sequencing, RNA was extracted from PBMCs in TRIzol.

This sample was also put to use in a study of T cells in Graves' hyperthyroidism and ophthalmopathy.

Material: peripheral blood mononuclear cells (PBMCs), obtained at new diagnosis, from a patient treated with antithyroid drugs. These receptors all come from a woman younger than 45 with Graves disease. Donor details come from another sample of the same person, matched by shared clones.

This clonotype was picked up a small number of times. V gene TRBV14 combines with J gene TRBJ2-7; 7 nucleotides line up with TRBD2. This CDR3 is 15 amino acids long. With 1 base clipped from V and 7 bases from J, the junction kept 10 bases outside the gene matches. Germline lookup yields CDR1 SGHDN and CDR2 FVKESK. The CDR3 reads CASSQGNGGTQEQYF. The CDR3 nucleotides are TGTGCCAGCAGCCAAGGGAACGGGGGGACCCAAGAGCAGTACTTC.

This clonotype was seen more than once but under ten times. The chain couples TRBV19 to TRBJ1-2, with 7 bases lining up with TRBD1. This CDR3 is built from 12 residues. Germline loops: CDR1 LNHDA, CDR2 SQIVND (reference sequence). With V trimmed by 11 bases and J by 6 bases, 9 bases remained unmatched. CDR3 nucleotide sequence: TGTGCCGGCCCCGACAGGGCTCATGGCTACACCTTC. It yields the protein CAGPDRAHGYTF.

Note on this clonotype: Compared with germline, one end of the junction differs, possibly owing to a read error. The rearrangement joins TRBV18 to TRBJ1-1; the match to TRBD1 covers 7 bases. Per germline, CDR1 KGHSH and CDR2 LQKENI. The CDR3 has 19 residues. As DNA, the CDR3 is TGTGCCAGCACCAAGGGAGGGGGCGGTCGGTCTCCTGTGAACAATGAAGCTTTCTTT. It is translated as CASTKGGGGRSPVNNEAFF. Together with reference TRBV18 and TRBJ1-1, the CDR3 gives the full variable domain: NAGVMQNPRHLVRRRGQEARLRCSPMKGHSHVYWYRQLPEEGLKFMVYLQKENIIDESGMPKERFSAEFPKEGPSILRIQQVVRGDSAAYFCASTKGGGGRSPVNNEAFFGQGTRLTVV.

The chain uses TRBV5-1 and TRBJ2-7; 11 bases match TRBD2. V shed 4 bases, J shed 3 bases, and the junction held 9 bases outside the gene matches. The CDR3 has 16 amino acids. Germline values: CDR1 SGHRS, CDR2 YFSETQ. CDR3 sequence (DNA): TGCGCCAGCAGCAGTACCGGACTAGCGGGTAGCTACGAGCAGTACTTC. As protein: CASSSTGLAGSYEQYF.

This clonotype occurred many times. The rearrangement uses TRBV30 and TRBJ2-7, with 8 positions matching TRBD1. In germline, CDR1 is GTSNPN, CDR2 SVGIG (reference sequence). This CDR3 has 11 amino acids. With V trimmed by 3 bases and J by 6 bases, 1 base remained unmatched. This chain's CDR3 is CAWRQGGEQYF. The CDR3, as DNA: TGTGCCTGGAGACAGGGGGGCGAGCAGTACTTC.

This clonotype has ten or more counts. The chain employs TRBV30 and TRBJ1-2; 7 bases are a match to TRBD1. CDR3 size: 16 residues. The V and J ends lost 0 bases and 2 bases, in that order; junction bases with no gene match: 9. In germline, CDR1 is GTSNPN, CDR2 SVGIG (reference sequence). The CDR3 bases are TGTGCCTGGAGTGTGCCCCAGGGGGGGATGAACTATGGCTACACCTTC. It specifies CAWSVPQGGMNYGYTF.

This clonotype has a count of ten or more. This chain connects TRBV30 to TRBJ2-7, with 10 bases identical to TRBD2. This CDR3 contains 13 residues. The V and J ends lost 0 bases and 7 bases, in that order; junction bases with no gene match: 3. Germline CDR1 is GTSNPN and CDR2 is SVGIG (reference sequence). The CDR3 loop is CAWSVLAGWEQYF. CDR3 nucleotide sequence: TGTGCCTGGAGTGTACTAGCGGGATGGGAGCAGTACTTC.

This clonotype was counted ten times or more. The chain joins TRBV5-6 to TRBJ2-7; 9 nucleotides agree with TRBD1. With 4 bases clipped from V and 6 bases from J, the junction kept 11 bases outside the gene matches. The CDR3 runs 15 residues. Germline V CDR1 and CDR2: SGHDT, YYEEEE. CDR3 sequence reads: CASSAAQGARGEQYF. The CDR3 DNA reads TGTGCCAGCAGCGCCGCACAGGGGGCCCGAGGCGAGCAGTACTTC. Together with reference TRBV5-6 and TRBJ2-7, the CDR3 gives the full variable domain: DAGVTQSPTHLIKTRGQQVTLRCSPKSGHDTVSWYQQALGQGPQFIFQYYEEEERQRGNFPDRFSGHQFPNYSSELNVNALLLGDSALYLCASSAAQGARGEQYFGPGTRLTVT.